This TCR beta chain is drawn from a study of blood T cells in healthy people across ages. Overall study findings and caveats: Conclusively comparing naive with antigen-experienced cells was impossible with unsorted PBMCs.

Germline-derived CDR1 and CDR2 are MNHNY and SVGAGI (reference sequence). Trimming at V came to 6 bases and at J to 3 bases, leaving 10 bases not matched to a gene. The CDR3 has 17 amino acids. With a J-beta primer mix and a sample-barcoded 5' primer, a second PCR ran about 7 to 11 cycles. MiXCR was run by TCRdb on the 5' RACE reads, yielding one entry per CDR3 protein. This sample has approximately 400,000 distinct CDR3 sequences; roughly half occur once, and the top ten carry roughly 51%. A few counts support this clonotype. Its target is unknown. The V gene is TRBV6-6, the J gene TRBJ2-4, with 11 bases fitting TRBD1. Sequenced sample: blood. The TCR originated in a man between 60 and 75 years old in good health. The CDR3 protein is CASSLQDRGLGKNIQYF. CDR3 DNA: TGTGCCAGCAGCCTCCAGGACAGGGGGCTCGGCAAAAACATTCAGTACTTC.